The clone carrying this T cell receptor (beta chain) was found a few times. The germline CDR1 and CDR2 sequences are MDHEN and SYDVKM. The CDR3 consists of 14 residues. V gave up 6 bases and J gave up 3 bases; unmatched junction bases: 7. This entry comes from a study of T-cell memory formation after mild COVID-19. In TCRdb, the 5' RACE reads were re-called with MiXCR into one record per CDR3 protein. The table shows some 300,000 distinct CDR3 sequences, with less than 25% occurring only once. The source of this sequence is a young man who had mild COVID-19 (a few samples of this study predate the infection). Cell type and time point are not known. V usage is TRBV28 and J usage is TRBJ1-2; 7 bases agree with TRBD1. The sequenced material came from PBMCs or a T cell subset sorted from them (not recorded which). CDR3 sequence: CASSRPGQDYGYTF. Here the CDR3 DNA reads TGTGCCAGCAGCCGCCCTGGACAGGACTATGGCTACACCTTC.